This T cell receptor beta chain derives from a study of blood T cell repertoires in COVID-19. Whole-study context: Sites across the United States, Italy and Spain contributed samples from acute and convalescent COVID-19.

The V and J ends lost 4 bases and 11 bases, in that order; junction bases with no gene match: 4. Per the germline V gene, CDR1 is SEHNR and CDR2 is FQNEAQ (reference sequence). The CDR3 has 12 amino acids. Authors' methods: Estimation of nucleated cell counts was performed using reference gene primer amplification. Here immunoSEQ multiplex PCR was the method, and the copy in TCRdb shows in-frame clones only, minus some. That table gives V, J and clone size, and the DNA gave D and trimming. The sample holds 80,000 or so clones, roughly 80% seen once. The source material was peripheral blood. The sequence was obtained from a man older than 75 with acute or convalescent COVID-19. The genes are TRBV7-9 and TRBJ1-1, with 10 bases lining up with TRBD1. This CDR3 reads CASSYGQGVAFF. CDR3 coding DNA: TGTGCCAGCAGCTACGGACAGGGGGTCGCTTTCTTT.